The present T cell receptor beta chain was sequenced within a study of blood T cell repertoires in COVID-19. The method was immunoSEQ multiplex PCR; TCRdb's version includes in-frame clones alone and lacks a portion of them. Of 190,000 or so clones listed, approximately 82% were seen once; the top ten hold approximately 6.9%. The specimen was peripheral blood. The TCR was taken from a human donor with acute or convalescent COVID-19. The donor label of this sample is uncertain.

Here the CDR3 DNA reads TGTGCCAGCACCCCGAGCACTAATGAAAAACTGTTTTTT. Translating it yields CASTPSTNEKLFF. V gene TRBV7-8 combines with J gene TRBJ1-4; D remains unclear. Germline V gene lookup returns CDR1 SGHVS and CDR2 FQNEAQ. There are 13 residues in the CDR3. V was clipped by 7 bases and J by 2 bases, with 8 bases between them.